This T cell receptor (beta chain) was sequenced in a study of blood T cells in healthy people across ages. It was with a sample-barcoded 5' primer and a J-beta primer mix that a second PCR of roughly 7 to 12 cycles was run. TCRdb reprocessed the 5' RACE reads via MiXCR and lists one record per CDR3 protein. This sample yields over 700,000 distinct CDR3 sequences, of which around 25% are seen a single time; 9% to 9.5% belongs to the top ten. The CDR3 runs to 15 residues. The germline V gene encodes CDR1 SGHTA and CDR2 FQGNSA. Notes on this clonotype: Its target is unknown.

Study observations and caveats: Diversity of TCR beta per million T cells declined in a roughly linear way with age. The study lacked donor CMV status, which possibly confounded expanded clonotype changes.

This same sample was also taken into another study, of T cells of mothers and their children.

The V gene is TRBV7-2, the J gene TRBJ2-5, with 7 bases identical to TRBD2. The DNA end lines up better with TRBJ2-7; the J call may be wrong. The sequence derives from a boy aged 10-17 years in good health. Specimen: blood. The CDR3 DNA is TGTGCCAGCAGCTTTCTAGCGGTCCTGAGCTACGAGCAGTACTTC. Protein sequence: CASSFLAVLSYEQYF.